These 24 T cell receptor beta chains originate from one sample sequenced in a study of graft-versus-host responses after intestinal transplantation. Only in-frame clones appear in the TCRdb table, and some are missing; sequencing was by immunoSEQ multiplex PCR. Here the sample spans tens of thousands of clones, 90% to 95% being singletons. Sample: PBMCs, taken 118 days after intestinal transplantation. These receptors came from a human patient who received an intestinal transplant, so some T cells may come from the graft donor.

This chain connects TRBV5-4 to TRBJ1-2; perhaps TRBD1 as D (5 bases). V shed 2 bases and J shed 2 bases, with 10 bases lying between them. The CDR3 totals 14 residues. Germline CDR1 is SGHNT and CDR2 is YYREEE (reference sequence). The CDR3 is CASSFYSGNYGYTF. The CDR3 coding sequence is TGTGCCAGCAGCTTTTATTCAGGGAACTATGGCTACACCTTC.

This chain connects TRBV5-6 to TRBJ2-5; D tentatively fits TRBD1 or TRBD2 (5 bases each). Trimming cost V 0 bases and J 4 bases, with 16 bases left between them. Looked up from germline, CDR1 is SGHDT and CDR2 is YYEEEE. The CDR3 runs 16 residues. Here the CDR3 DNA reads TGTGCCAGCAGCTTGGGCAGGGAGAGAATTCGAGAGACCCAGTACTTC. This translates into CASSLGRERIRETQYF.

The chain couples TRBV27 to TRBJ2-5, with D possibly matching TRBD2 (5 bases). This CDR3 is built from 14 residues. CDR1 MNHEY and CDR2 SMNVEV come from the germline V gene (reference sequence). Trimming left V 2 bases short and J 5 bases short, with 12 bases between. In nucleotides, the CDR3 is TGTGCCAGCAGTTTAGTAGGCGGAGGCGAGACCCAGTACTTC. This sequence encodes CASSLVGGGETQYF.

The V gene is TRBV19, the J gene TRBJ1-5, with 10 bases matching TRBD1. Germline loops: CDR1 LNHDA, CDR2 SQIVND (reference sequence). The CDR3 extends over 16 amino acids. The V and J ends lost 5 bases and 7 bases, in that order; junction bases with no gene match: 11. CDR3: CASSAWDRGTGQPQHF. CDR3 sequence (DNA): TGTGCCAGTAGTGCCTGGGACAGGGGAACAGGGCAGCCCCAGCATTTT.

The chain recombines TRBV27 with TRBJ2-2; perhaps TRBD1 as D (5 bases). Trimming took 6 bases from V and 0 from J, leaving 11 bases between them. The CDR3 loop spans 15 amino acids. Germline V gene sequence: CDR1 MNHEY, CDR2 SMNVEV (reference sequence). CDR3 amino acids: CASSRQFSNTGELFF. For the CDR3, the DNA is TGTGCCAGCAGCCGACAGTTTTCGAACACCGGGGAGCTGTTTTTT.

The chain links TRBV5-1 to TRBJ2-5, with 9 bases matching TRBD2. With V trimmed by 4 bases and J by 1 base, 11 bases remained unmatched. CDR3 size: 17 residues. Germline V gene data show CDR1 as SGHRS and CDR2 as YFSETQ. CDR3 nucleotides: TGCGCCAGCAGCCCGGGGGGGCTAGCGGGGACCCAAGAGACCCAGTACTTC. Translated, it gives CASSPGGLAGTQETQYF.

In regard to this clone: This sample includes further DNA sequences coding for the same CDR3. The chain is built from TRBV5-6 and TRBJ2-3; no definite D call. Germline V CDR1 and CDR2: SGHDT, YYEEEE. Trimming pared 3 bases from V and 3 bases from J, leaving 5 bases between. CDR3 length: 12 amino acids. CDR3 in amino acids: CASSSSTDTQYF. The CDR3 coding sequence is TGTGCCAGCAGCTCTTCAACAGATACGCAGTATTTT.

This clone was counted between two and nine times. The chain joins TRBV6-1 to TRBJ2-6; 7 bases are shared with TRBD1. Germline CDR1 is MNHNS and CDR2 is SASEGT. Trimming took 4 bases from V and 0 from J; bases not matched to a gene: 6. CDR3 length equals 17 residues. CDR3 in DNA: TGTGCCAGCAGTGGAACGACAGGGATCTCTGGGGCCAACGTCCTGACTTTC. This encodes CASSGTTGISGANVLTF.

This rearrangement joins TRBV10-2 to TRBJ1-2; the D is unclear. Germline CDR1 reads WSHSY; CDR2 reads SAAADI. The CDR3 extends over 13 amino acids. With 10 bases removed from V and 5 bases from J, the gap between germline ends came to 17 bases. This CDR3 is CATMDPAFYGYTF. The CDR3, as DNA: TGCGCCACTATGGACCCGGCTTTTTATGGCTACACCTTC.

The chain links TRBV19 to TRBJ1-1, with a tentative D call TRBD1 (6 bases). Trimming pared 10 bases from V and 1 base from J, leaving 16 bases between. The CDR3 runs to 14 residues. The germline CDR1 and CDR2 sequences are LNHDA and SQIVND (reference sequence). The CDR3 spells CATSTGIRNTEAFF. DNA for the CDR3: TGTGCCACCTCAACAGGGATACGGAACACTGAAGCTTTCTTT.

The rearrangement joins TRBV15 to TRBJ2-1; 8 bases align to TRBD2. V lost 3 bases, J lost 4 bases, and 5 bases stayed unmatched. Germline-derived CDR1 and CDR2 are LNHNV and YYDKDF (reference sequence). This CDR3 contains 15 residues. The CDR3 region is CATSSSGIGYNEQFF. The DNA for the CDR3 is TGTGCCACCAGCAGTAGCGGGATCGGATACAATGAGCAGTTCTTC.

The V call is TRBV15, the J call TRBJ2-7, with no clear D. The CDR3 length is 14 residues. CDR1 is LNHNV, CDR2 YYDKDF, per germline (reference sequence). Trimming removed 0 bases from V and 3 bases from J, with 9 bases in between. The CDR3 nucleotides read TGTGCCACCAGCAGAGATCGGCCGTTCTACGAGCAGTACTTC. As protein: CATSRDRPFYEQYF.

The V gene is TRBV6-5, the J gene TRBJ2-7; TRBD1 is a possible D gene (5 bases). The CDR3 extends over 13 amino acids. Trimming pared 2 bases from V and 3 bases from J, leaving 8 bases between. Germline V gene lookup returns CDR1 MNHEY and CDR2 SVGAGI. The chain's CDR3 is CASSYQGVYEQYF. The CDR3 nucleotides are TGTGCCAGCAGTTACCAAGGGGTCTACGAGCAGTACTTC.

The V and J genes are TRBV4-1 and TRBJ2-1, with 8 bases lining up with TRBD1. The V segment lost 3 bases and the J segment 4 bases; nucleotides outside the gene matches: 8. Germline values: CDR1 MGHRA, CDR2 YSYEKL. CDR3 length equals 16 residues. The DNA for the CDR3 is TGCGCCAGCAGCCACGTAGGGACAGGACCTTACAATGAGCAGTTCTTC. Translation: CASSHVGTGPYNEQFF.

The V gene is TRBV2, the J gene TRBJ2-1, with D tentatively TRBD2 (6 bases). Deletions cut 8 bases from V and 6 bases from J, with 11 bases between. Germline CDR1 and CDR2: SNHLY and FYNNEI. This CDR3 is 12 amino acids long. The DNA of the CDR3 is TGTGCCAGCCGGAGGGTAGCCAATGAGCAGTTCTTC. It translates to CASRRVANEQFF.

This sequence joins TRBV10-3 and TRBJ2-3; D may be TRBD1 or TRBD2 (6 bases each). V was trimmed by 8 bases and J by 4 bases, leaving 19 bases between them. Germline V gives CDR1 ENHRY, CDR2 SYGVKD. The CDR3 spans 15 residues. CDR3 protein: CAILSSVGGPDTQYF. Written as DNA, the CDR3 is TGTGCCATCCTGAGCTCCGTGGGGGGCCCAGATACGCAGTATTTT.

The chain is built from TRBV4-1 and TRBJ2-5; D unresolved. CDR3 length: 15 amino acids. Germline V lookup: CDR1 MGHRA, CDR2 YSYEKL. V was shortened by 1 base and J by 2 bases, with 11 bases between the two germline ends. Written as DNA, the CDR3 is TGCGCCAGCAGCCAAGTGGCCTCGACACAAGAGACCCAGTACTTC. Encoded protein: CASSQVASTQETQYF.

This clone was seen only once. The V gene is TRBV19, the J gene TRBJ1-4; TRBD1 agrees at 9 bases. Germline-derived CDR1 and CDR2 are LNHDA and SQIVND (reference sequence). The CDR3 is 14 amino acids. The J segment lost 5 bases and the V segment lost 4 bases, leaving 2 bases of the junction unmatched. CDR3 amino acids: CASSTDRGNEKLFF. CDR3 sequence (DNA): TGTGCCAGTAGTACGGACAGGGGAAATGAAAAACTGTTTTTT.

The J gene is TRBJ2-1, the V gene TRBV7-3; 10 nucleotides match TRBD2. J lost 6 bases, V lost 5 bases, and 7 bases had no gene match. CDR3 length: 15 residues. Germline CDR1 reads SGHTA; CDR2 reads FQGTGA. This CDR3 is CASSDPGTSANEQFF. As DNA, the CDR3 is TGTGCCAGCAGCGACCCCGGGACTAGCGCCAATGAGCAGTTCTTC.

This chain uses TRBV7-8 with TRBJ2-1; 7 bases match TRBD1. Trimming cost V 8 bases and J 0 bases; bases outside gene matches: 10. Per the germline V gene, CDR1 is SGHVS and CDR2 is FQNEAQ. The CDR3 is 16 amino acids. The CDR3 nucleotides are TGTGCCAGCTTCATAGGCAGGGGGAACTCCTACAATGAGCAGTTCTTC. The encoded protein is CASFIGRGNSYNEQFF.

The V call is TRBV11-2, the J call TRBJ1-1; a weak D match, TRBD1 (5 bases). CDR3 length: 16 residues. Germline V gives CDR1 SGHAT, CDR2 FQNNGV. Trimming stripped 1 base from V and 3 bases from J, with 15 bases between. The CDR3 loop is CASSLVGGNRHTEAFF. In nucleotides, the CDR3 is TGTGCCAGCAGCTTAGTGGGGGGAAATAGACACACTGAAGCTTTCTTT.

The chain carries TRBV5-5 and TRBJ1-5; no clear D. Germline CDR1 and CDR2: SGHKS and YYEKEE (reference sequence). Trimming took off 0 bases at V and 0 bases at J, with 7 bases between the two ends. CDR3 length equals 15 residues. CDR3 sequence reads: CASSLGTDSNQPQHF. The CDR3 DNA sequence: TGTGCCAGCAGCTTGGGGACGGATAGCAATCAGCCCCAGCATTTT.

The CDR3 spells CASSPGQGRYTF. CDR3 in DNA: TGTGCCAGCAGTCCCGGACAGGGTCGATACACCTTC. The chain links TRBV6-5 to TRBJ1-2; 8 bases align to TRBD1. The CDR3 has 12 residues. Germline V lookup: CDR1 MNHEY, CDR2 SVGAGI. V was pared by 5 bases and J by 11 bases, with 7 bases of the junction left unmatched.

V and J are TRBV9 and TRBJ2-2; 7 bases fit TRBD1. Unmatched junction bases numbered 7, after V lost 0 bases and J lost 5 bases. CDR3 length equals 16 residues. The germline V gene has CDR1 SGDLS and CDR2 YYNGEE. CDR3 protein: CASSVVATGRTGELFF. The DNA for the CDR3 is TGTGCCAGCAGCGTAGTCGCGACAGGGCGAACCGGGGAGCTGTTTTTT.